This is a list of T cell receptor beta chains from one sample in a study of STAT5B mutations in CD4+ large granular lymphocyte leukemia. TCRdb's table, derived via immunoSEQ multiplex PCR, lists solely in-frame clones and lacks some. Of fewer than 35,000 clones in the sample, around 70% were seen once. Material for sequencing was CD4+ T cells from blood buffy coats. The receptors originated from a human donor in good health. The CDR3 runs from the conserved cysteine through the conserved F or W. The order of the fields is CDR3 DNA, CDR3 protein, clone size, J gene, D gene, V gene. D genes are given only for firm matches. Clone size is given for some rows only: seen once, a few or many times, or a class if the clone is expanded.

CDR3nt: TGTGCCAGCAGCTTACTCACTAGCGGGGGGGATGAGCAGTTCTTC
CDR3aa: CASSLLTSGGDEQFF
abundance: .
j_gene: TRBJ2-1
d_gene: TRBD2
v_gene: TRBV7-9

CDR3nt: TGTGCCAGCAGTCGGGGGGCGCAGGGTCGGACTGAAGCTTTCTTT
CDR3aa: CASSRGAQGRTEAFF
abundance: .
j_gene: TRBJ1-1
d_gene: .
v_gene: TRBV25-1

CDR3nt: TGTGCCAGCAGCCAACAGAATAGCAATCAGCCCCAGCATTTT
CDR3aa: CASSQQNSNQPQHF
abundance: .
j_gene: TRBJ1-5
d_gene: .
v_gene: TRBV27

CDR3nt: TGCGCCAGCAGCTCCCAACCGACAGGGAGCTCCTACGAGCAGTACTTC
CDR3aa: CASSSQPTGSSYEQYF
abundance: .
j_gene: TRBJ2-7
d_gene: TRBD1
v_gene: TRBV5-1

CDR3nt: TGTGCCAGTAGTATAGGGGACAGGAGTGGCTACACCTTC
CDR3aa: CASSIGDRSGYTF
abundance: .
j_gene: TRBJ1-2
d_gene: TRBD1
v_gene: TRBV19

CDR3nt: TGCGCCAGCAGTGAGGGGGGTCGAGCTTTCTTT
CDR3aa: CASSEGGRAFF
abundance: few
j_gene: TRBJ1-1
d_gene: .
v_gene: TRBV10-1

CDR3nt: TGTGCCAGCAGCTTCAGGGGGGGTGGCTACACCTTC
CDR3aa: CASSFRGGGYTF
abundance: .
j_gene: TRBJ1-2
d_gene: TRBD1
v_gene: TRBV7-8

CDR3nt: TGTGCCAGCAGCGTTGGACTAGCGGGAGCGGGTCAAGAGACCCAGTACTTC
CDR3aa: CASSVGLAGAGQETQYF
abundance: .
j_gene: TRBJ2-5
d_gene: TRBD2
v_gene: TRBV9

CDR3nt: TGTGCCAGCAGTCAGCAATCCGGGACAGCGGATGCCACCTTC
CDR3aa: CASSQQSGTADATF
abundance: .
j_gene: TRBJ1-2
d_gene: TRBD1
v_gene: TRBV28

CDR3nt: TGTGCCAGCAGCTTCCGGGCGAACACTGAAGCTTTCTTT
CDR3aa: CASSFRANTEAFF
abundance: .
j_gene: TRBJ1-1
d_gene: .
v_gene: TRBV7-8

CDR3nt: TGTGCTAGTGGTCCCCTTACGACAGGGGGCACCGGGGAGCTGTTTTTT
CDR3aa: CASGPLTTGGTGELFF
abundance: .
j_gene: TRBJ2-2
d_gene: TRBD1
v_gene: TRBV12-5

CDR3nt: TGTGCCAGCAGTTTATTTAGGGGGCGGGCGGGGGCTTTCTTT
CDR3aa: CASSLFRGRAGAFF
abundance: few
j_gene: TRBJ1-1
d_gene: TRBD1
v_gene: TRBV28

CDR3nt: TGTGCCAGCAGTGAGGACCCGACTAGCGGGAGTTTGAAGGAGACCCAGTACTTC
CDR3aa: CASSEDPTSGSLKETQYF
abundance: .
j_gene: TRBJ2-5
d_gene: TRBD2
v_gene: TRBV25-1

CDR3nt: TGTGCCAGCGTTTGGGACAGGGGGCGCGGAGGGGAGCTGTTTTTT
CDR3aa: CASVWDRGRGGELFF
abundance: .
j_gene: TRBJ2-2
d_gene: TRBD1
v_gene: TRBV6-1

CDR3nt: TGTGCCAGCACTCCGGGGACAAACGGAAACACCATATATTTT
CDR3aa: CASTPGTNGNTIYF
abundance: once
j_gene: TRBJ1-3
d_gene: .
v_gene: TRBV6-1

CDR3nt: TGTGCCAGCTCACCGGGTGGACAGGGGGAGTATGGCTACACCTTC
CDR3aa: CASSPGGQGEYGYTF
abundance: .
j_gene: TRBJ1-2
d_gene: TRBD1
v_gene: TRBV18

CDR3nt: TGTGCCAGCAGTGTTGAACTAGCGGGAGGGCTCGAGCAGTACTTC
CDR3aa: CASSVELAGGLEQYF
abundance: once
j_gene: TRBJ2-7
d_gene: TRBD2
v_gene: TRBV6-1

CDR3nt: TGTGCCAGCAGCTTCCCAGGAAGAACAGGTGGGGGCTATGGCTACACCTTC
CDR3aa: CASSFPGRTGGGYGYTF
abundance: .
j_gene: TRBJ1-2
d_gene: .
v_gene: TRBV5-6

CDR3nt: TGTGCCAGCAGCCGGTACGCAGATACGCAGTATTTT
CDR3aa: CASSRYADTQYF
abundance: .
j_gene: TRBJ2-3
d_gene: .
v_gene: TRBV14

CDR3nt: TGTGCCAGTACTCCAGGGGACAGGGACACTGAAGCTTTCTTT
CDR3aa: CASTPGDRDTEAFF
abundance: .
j_gene: TRBJ1-1
d_gene: TRBD1
v_gene: TRBV19

CDR3nt: TGTGCCAGCAGCGTAGGCGGTTCCTACAATGAGCAGTTCTTC
CDR3aa: CASSVGGSYNEQFF
abundance: .
j_gene: TRBJ2-1
d_gene: .
v_gene: TRBV9

CDR3nt: TGTGCCAGCACGAGGGGATATGATTCACCCCTCCACTTT
CDR3aa: CASTRGYDSPLHF
abundance: .
j_gene: TRBJ1-6
d_gene: .
v_gene: TRBV28

CDR3nt: TGCGCCAGCAGCCAAGGGGGCAGTCAGGGGGCGAGTAATGGCTACACCTTC
CDR3aa: CASSQGGSQGASNGYTF
abundance: .
j_gene: TRBJ1-2
d_gene: TRBD1
v_gene: TRBV4-3

CDR3nt: TGTGCCACCAGCAGAGATGGTCCGGAGAACACTGAAGCTTTCTTT
CDR3aa: CATSRDGPENTEAFF
abundance: .
j_gene: TRBJ1-1
d_gene: .
v_gene: TRBV15

CDR3nt: TGCGCCAGCAGCCCAGGGGCTAGCGGGTCCTACAATGAGCAGTTCTTC
CDR3aa: CASSPGASGSYNEQFF
abundance: .
j_gene: TRBJ2-1
d_gene: TRBD2
v_gene: TRBV4-3

CDR3nt: TGTGCCAGCAGCCCGACAGGGGGGAGCTATGGCTACACCTTC
CDR3aa: CASSPTGGSYGYTF
abundance: .
j_gene: TRBJ1-2
d_gene: TRBD1
v_gene: TRBV11-1

CDR3nt: TGCAGCGTTGAGCCGAACAGGGGCGCTGGCAATGAGCAGTTCTTC
CDR3aa: CSVEPNRGAGNEQFF
abundance: .
j_gene: TRBJ2-1
d_gene: TRBD1
v_gene: TRBV29-1

CDR3nt: TGTGCCAGCAGCTTAGAGGACGGCACTGAAGCTTTCTTT
CDR3aa: CASSLEDGTEAFF
abundance: .
j_gene: TRBJ1-1
d_gene: .
v_gene: TRBV7-2

CDR3nt: TGCGCCACCACGGACCCCGCGAGGGATGAGCAGTTCTTC
CDR3aa: CATTDPARDEQFF
abundance: once
j_gene: TRBJ2-1
d_gene: .
v_gene: TRBV5-1

CDR3nt: TGTGCCATAGGGGGGACTAGCGAAACCGGGGAGCTGTTTTTT
CDR3aa: CAIGGTSETGELFF
abundance: .
j_gene: TRBJ2-2
d_gene: TRBD2
v_gene: TRBV10-3

CDR3nt: TGTGCCATCAGGGAACAGGGGGCCGGGGAAAAACTGTTTTTT
CDR3aa: CAIREQGAGEKLFF
abundance: .
j_gene: TRBJ1-4
d_gene: TRBD1
v_gene: TRBV10-3

CDR3nt: TGTGCCAGCAGCTTAGCCCGGCTAGCGGGAGCGGATGATACGCAGTATTTT
CDR3aa: CASSLARLAGADDTQYF
abundance: .
j_gene: TRBJ2-3
d_gene: TRBD2
v_gene: TRBV11-3

CDR3nt: TGTGCCAGCTCACTGCAGGCAGCAACTAATGAAAAACTGTTTTTT
CDR3aa: CASSLQAATNEKLFF
abundance: .
j_gene: TRBJ1-4
d_gene: .
v_gene: TRBV18

CDR3nt: TGTGCCAGTAGCACGAGCAGGGCTAACTATGGCTACACCTTC
CDR3aa: CASSTSRANYGYTF
abundance: .
j_gene: TRBJ1-2
d_gene: .
v_gene: TRBV19

CDR3nt: TGTGCCACCAGCAGAGATCTCCGGGGGCGCAACACTGAAGCTTTCTTT
CDR3aa: CATSRDLRGRNTEAFF
abundance: .
j_gene: TRBJ1-1
d_gene: .
v_gene: TRBV15

CDR3nt: TGTGCCAGTAGTATCCAGAGGGCGCCCCAGCATTTT
CDR3aa: CASSIQRAPQHF
abundance: .
j_gene: TRBJ1-5
d_gene: .
v_gene: TRBV19

CDR3nt: TGTGCCAGCAGCCTTCCGGGGGGCACAGATACGCAGTATTTT
CDR3aa: CASSLPGGTDTQYF
abundance: .
j_gene: TRBJ2-3
d_gene: .
v_gene: TRBV9

CDR3nt: TGTGCCAGCAGCCTTAGTTATAATCAGCCCCAGCATTTT
CDR3aa: CASSLSYNQPQHF
abundance: few
j_gene: TRBJ1-5
d_gene: .
v_gene: TRBV14

CDR3nt: TGTGCCACCTCGAGGGTTTCGGGCCCGAATGAGCAGTTCTTC
CDR3aa: CATSRVSGPNEQFF
abundance: .
j_gene: TRBJ2-1
d_gene: .
v_gene: TRBV28

CDR3nt: TGCGCCAGCAGCTTCTCTTCCGGGACAGGCTCCTACGAGCAGTACTTC
CDR3aa: CASSFSSGTGSYEQYF
abundance: few
j_gene: TRBJ2-7
d_gene: TRBD1
v_gene: TRBV5-1